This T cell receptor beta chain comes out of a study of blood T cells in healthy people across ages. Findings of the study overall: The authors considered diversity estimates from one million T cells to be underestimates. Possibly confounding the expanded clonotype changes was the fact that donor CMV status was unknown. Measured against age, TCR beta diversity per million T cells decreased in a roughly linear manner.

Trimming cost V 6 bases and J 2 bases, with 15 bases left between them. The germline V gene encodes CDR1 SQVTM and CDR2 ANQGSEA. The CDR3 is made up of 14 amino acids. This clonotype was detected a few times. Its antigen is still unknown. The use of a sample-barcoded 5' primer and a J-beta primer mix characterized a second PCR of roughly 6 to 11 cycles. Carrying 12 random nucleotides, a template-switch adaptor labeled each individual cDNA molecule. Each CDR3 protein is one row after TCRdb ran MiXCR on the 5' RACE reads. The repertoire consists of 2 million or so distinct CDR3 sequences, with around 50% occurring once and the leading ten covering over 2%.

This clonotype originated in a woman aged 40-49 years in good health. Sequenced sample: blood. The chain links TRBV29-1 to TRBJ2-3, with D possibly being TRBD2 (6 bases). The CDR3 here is CSVAPSAATDTQYF. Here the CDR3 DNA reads TGCAGCGTAGCCCCTAGCGCGGCCACAGATACGCAGTATTTT.